These 13 T cell receptor beta chains originate from one sample sequenced in a study of blood T cell repertoires in COVID-19. TCRdb keeps only in-frame clones here, not all; method: immunoSEQ multiplex PCR. The sample consists of about 64,000 clones, under 80% of them appearing once. Material for sequencing was peripheral blood. All receptors derive from a human donor in a cohort sampled during active COVID-19.

V and J are TRBV28 and TRBJ2-7; 7 bases fit TRBD1. Germline lookup yields CDR1 MDHEN and CDR2 SYDVKM. The CDR3 covers 14 residues. The V gene end was trimmed by 6 bases and the J gene end by 5 bases; junction bases not matched to a gene: 10. CDR3 sequence reads: CASSRTGQAHEQYF. CDR3 sequence (DNA): TGTGCCAGCAGCCGAACAGGACAGGCCCACGAGCAGTACTTC.

The chain carries TRBV5-1 and TRBJ2-3, with TRBD2 identical over 12 bases. Germline CDR1 SGHRS, CDR2 YFSETQ. CDR3 size: 16 residues. V trimming: 4 bases; J trimming: 4 bases; junction bases outside the gene matches: 7. This CDR3 reads CASSRLTSGRPDTQYF. CDR3 DNA: TGCGCCAGCAGCCGCCTGACTAGCGGGAGACCAGATACGCAGTATTTT.

A note on this clone: A read error may produce the germline difference seen at one junction end. The chain recombines TRBV5-6 with TRBJ2-7; 9 positions agree with TRBD2. Germline assignment: CDR1 SGHDT and CDR2 YYEEEE. The CDR3 runs to 17 residues. The DNA for the CDR3 is TGTGCCCGCAGCTTGGGGGGCGGGGGGGGCAGCTCCTACGAGCAGTACTTC. Amino acids: CARSLGGGGGSSYEQYF.

This clone has a single count. The chain links TRBV7-9 to TRBJ1-4; TRBD1 agrees at 11 bases. CDR1 is SEHNR and CDR2 is FQNEAQ in the germline V gene (reference sequence). The CDR3 is made up of 16 amino acids. J lost 3 bases, V lost 6 bases, and 6 bases had no gene match. The CDR3 region is CASRLGTGGSNEKLFF. The CDR3 coding sequence is TGTGCCAGCAGACTAGGGACAGGGGGATCTAATGAAAAACTGTTTTTT. Filled out from reference TRBV7-9 and TRBJ1-4, the complete variable domain reads DTGVSQNPRHKITKRGQNVTFRCDPISEHNRLYWYRQTLGQGPEFLTYFQNEAQLEKSRLLSDRFSAERPKGSFSTLEIQRTEQGDSAMYLCASRLGTGGSNEKLFFGSGTQLSVL.

The rearrangement joins TRBV3-1 (or the pseudogene TRBV3-2) to TRBJ1-4, with D perhaps matching TRBD1 (6 bases). Germline assignment: CDR1 LGHDT and CDR2 YNNKEL (reference sequence). The CDR3 covers 14 residues. V shed 3 bases and J shed 8 bases, with 13 bases lying between them. The CDR3 loop reads CASSHGDIGEKLFF. The CDR3 bases are TGTGCCAGCAGCCATGGGGACATCGGGGAAAAACTGTTTTTT.

Here the CDR3 DNA reads TGTGCCAGTAGTCCTCAGACAGGGACCTACGAGCAGTACTTC. Encoded protein: CASSPQTGTYEQYF. The V call is TRBV19, the J call TRBJ2-7, with 7 bases that match TRBD1. V lost 5 bases, J lost 2 bases, and 6 bases stayed unmatched. The germline CDR1 and CDR2 sequences are LNHDA and SQIVND (reference sequence). This CDR3 comprises 14 residues.

The CDR3 DNA reads as TGTGCCAGCAACACAGGGTACTATGGCTACACCTTC. Translation gives CASNTGYYGYTF. The chain employs TRBV2 and TRBJ1-2, with D tentatively TRBD1 (6 bases). With 7 bases removed from V and 3 bases from J, the gap between germline ends came to 9 bases. The CDR3 covers 12 residues. Germline lookup yields CDR1 SNHLY and CDR2 FYNNEI.

The chain has TRBV4-1 and TRBJ2-1; tentative D call: TRBD2 (6 bases). V lost 1 base to trimming and J lost 4 bases, with 17 bases between them. The CDR3 contains 17 residues. Looked up from germline, CDR1 is MGHRA and CDR2 is YSYEKL. Here the CDR3 DNA reads TGCGCCAGCAGCCAAGTACCCAGTGGAGGGTCATACAATGAGCAGTTCTTC. This translates into CASSQVPSGGSYNEQFF.

The chain couples TRBV19 to TRBJ1-5; the match to TRBD1 covers 8 bases. This CDR3 spans 14 amino acids. J was trimmed by 5 bases and V by 5 bases; bases with no gene match: 5. CDR1 and CDR2 (germline): LNHDA, SQIVND (reference sequence). The CDR3 coding sequence is TGTGCCAGTAGTGTGGGACAGGTTTATCAGCCCCAGCATTTT. Translating it yields CASSVGQVYQPQHF.

CDR3: CASSYRGSGTGELFF. In DNA form, the CDR3 reads TGTGCCAGCAGCTATAGGGGGAGCGGCACCGGGGAGCTGTTTTTT. The genes are TRBV5-6 and TRBJ2-2; D is perhaps TRBD1 (6 bases). The V end lost 3 bases, the J end lost 4 bases, and 13 bases lay between the germline ends. CDR1 and CDR2 (germline): SGHDT, YYEEEE. The CDR3 runs to 15 residues.

A few counts support this clone. The chain links TRBV19 to TRBJ1-6, with 10 positions matching TRBD1. CDR3 length: 15 residues. The V gene's germline CDR1 is LNHDA and CDR2 SQIVND (reference sequence). V was clipped by 6 bases and J by 4 bases; unmatched bases: 3. The CDR3 DNA follows: TGTGCCAGTAGGGGACAGGGGTGGTATAATTCACCCCTCCACTTT. Translating it yields CASRGQGWYNSPLHF.

This clone came up a few times. The chain has TRBV5-1 and TRBJ2-1, with 9 bases matching TRBD1. The CDR3 length is 17 residues. V was pared by 1 base and J by 5 bases, with 10 bases of the junction left unmatched. CDR1 and CDR2 (germline): SGHRS, YFSETQ. The CDR3 loop is CASSLNWGQGSNNEQFF. The CDR3 nucleotides are TGCGCCAGCAGCTTGAACTGGGGACAGGGAAGTAACAATGAGCAGTTCTTC.

The table lists this clone with many counts. V gene TRBV7-9 combines with J gene TRBJ2-7, with 11 bases identical to TRBD2. Germline V gives CDR1 SEHNR, CDR2 FQNEAQ (reference sequence). This CDR3 is 15 amino acids long. With 0 bases clipped from V and 3 bases from J, the junction kept 1 base outside the gene matches. CDR3 nucleotide sequence: TGTGCCAGCAGCTTAGCTAGCGGGGGGGGCTACGAGCAGTACTTC. Translation: CASSLASGGGYEQYF.